Here is one T cell receptor beta chain with its context. 60 Vbeta and 13 Jbeta primers were used in PCR. Sequenced by immunoSEQ multiplex PCR; TCRdb stores in-frame clones only, minus some. The table has tens of thousands of clones, 70% seen once. This record comes from a study of cytomegalovirus exposure and HLA in healthy donors. The origin of this receptor is an older woman in good health and CMV-seropositive. The sequencing sample was made of PBMCs.

The CDR3, as DNA: TGTGCCAGCAGTTTAGGCGGGAACACCGGGGAGCTGTTTTTT. It translates to CASSLGGNTGELFF. This chain links TRBV28 with TRBJ2-2; no definite D call. This CDR3 spans 14 amino acids. V was pared by 2 bases and J by 1 base, with 5 bases between. The germline V gene has CDR1 MDHEN and CDR2 SYDVKM. Together with reference TRBV28 and TRBJ2-2, the CDR3 gives the full variable domain: DVKVTQSSRYLVKRTGEKVFLECVQDMDHENMFWYRQDPGLGLRLIYFSYDVKMKEKGDIPEGYSVSREKKERFSLILESASTNQTSMYLCASSLGGNTGELFFGEGSRLTVL.